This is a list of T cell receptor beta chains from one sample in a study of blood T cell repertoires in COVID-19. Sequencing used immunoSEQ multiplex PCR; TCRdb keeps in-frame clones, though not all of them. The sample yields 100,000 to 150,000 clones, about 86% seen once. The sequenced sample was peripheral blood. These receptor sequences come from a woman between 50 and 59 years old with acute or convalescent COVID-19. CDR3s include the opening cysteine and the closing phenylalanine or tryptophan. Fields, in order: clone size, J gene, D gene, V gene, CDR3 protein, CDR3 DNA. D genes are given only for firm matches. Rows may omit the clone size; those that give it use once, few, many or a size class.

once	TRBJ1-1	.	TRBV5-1	CASSFDGGNTEAFF	TGCGCCAGCAGCTTCGACGGCGGGAACACTGAAGCTTTCTTT
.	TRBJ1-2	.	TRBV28	CASSLSDYGYTF	TGTGCCAGCAGTTTGTCTGACTATGGCTACACCTTC
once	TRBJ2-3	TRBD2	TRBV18	CASSRNGRGTDTQYF	TGTGCCAGCTCACGTAACGGGAGGGGCACAGATACGCAGTATTTT
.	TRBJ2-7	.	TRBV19	CASSPTGPKDEQYF	TGTGCCAGTAGCCCTACAGGGCCAAAGGACGAGCAGTACTTC
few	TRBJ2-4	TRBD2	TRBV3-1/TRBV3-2	CASSSGTSNIQYF	TGTGCCAGCAGCAGCGGGACTTCAAACATTCAGTACTTC
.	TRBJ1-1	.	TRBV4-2	CASSLTGDTEAFF	TGTGCCAGCAGCCTGACAGGTGACACTGAAGCTTTCTTT
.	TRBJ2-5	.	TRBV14	CASSQVTSMGTQYF	TGTGCCAGCAGCCAAGTCACTAGCATGGGGACCCAGTACTTC
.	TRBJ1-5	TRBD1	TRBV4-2	CASSPLGTGPQPQHF	TGTGCCAGCAGCCCTCTCGGGACAGGTCCCCAGCCCCAGCATTTT
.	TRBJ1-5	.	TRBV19	CASSIRRTHDSQHF	TGTGCCAGTAGCATCAGACGGACTCACGATAGCCAGCATTTT
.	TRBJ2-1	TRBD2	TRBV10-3	CAISPSSGSYNEQFF	TGTGCCATCAGCCCCTCTAGCGGGAGTTACAATGAGCAGTTCTTC
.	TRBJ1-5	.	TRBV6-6	CASTLRTVNQPQHF	TGTGCCAGCACCCTGCGGACAGTCAATCAGCCCCAGCATTTT
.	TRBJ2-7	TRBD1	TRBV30	CAWSKGQGYEQYF	TGTGCCTGGAGTAAGGGACAGGGGTACGAGCAGTACTTC
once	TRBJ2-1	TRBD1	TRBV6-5	CASSSPGQTYNEQFF	TGTGCCAGCAGTTCACCGGGACAGACATACAATGAGCAGTTCTTC
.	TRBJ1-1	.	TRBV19	CASSISSGTEAFF	TGTGCCAGTAGTATATCAAGCGGCACTGAAGCTTTCTTT
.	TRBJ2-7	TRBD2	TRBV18	CASSPPLAGVYEQYF	TGTGCCAGCTCACCACCTCTAGCGGGAGTTTACGAGCAGTACTTC
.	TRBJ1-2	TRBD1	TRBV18	CASSPPAGGGYTF	TGTGCCAGCTCACCACCGGCAGGGGGCGGCTACACCTTC
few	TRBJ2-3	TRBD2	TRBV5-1	CASSQSWTSGGGTDTQYF	TGCGCCAGCAGCCAATCTTGGACTAGCGGGGGGGGTACAGATACGCAGTATTTT
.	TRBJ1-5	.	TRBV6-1	CASSERAQPQHF	TGTGCCAGCAGTGAAAGAGCACAGCCCCAGCATTTT
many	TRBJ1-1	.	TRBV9	CASSVASNTEAFF	TGTGCCAGCAGCGTAGCATCGAACACTGAAGCTTTCTTT
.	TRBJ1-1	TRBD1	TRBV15	CATSRGTGGVNTEAFF	TGTGCCACCAGCAGAGGGACAGGGGGTGTGAACACTGAAGCTTTCTTT
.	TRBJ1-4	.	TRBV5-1	CASSFDISNEKLFF	TGCGCCAGCAGCTTCGACATTTCTAATGAAAAACTGTTTTTT
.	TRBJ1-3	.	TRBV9	CASSVATGNTIYF	TGTGCCAGCAGCGTAGCCACTGGAAACACCATATATTTT
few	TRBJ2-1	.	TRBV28	CASSLFQAQIDEQFF	TGTGCCAGCAGTTTATTCCAAGCTCAAATCGATGAGCAGTTCTTC